Here is one T cell receptor (beta chain) with its context. The specificity of this receptor is unknown. No base qualities exist here, and no much larger clone lies one base off it. TCR CDR3 regions were amplified from genomic DNA by multiplex PCR using the deep immunoSEQ assay. Extracted genomic DNA from each cell subset was distributed evenly across all wells of several immunoSEQ 96-well plates, and each plate was treated as a replicate. For sorted subsets, 150 to 250 ng of genomic DNA, equivalent to 25,000 to 35,000 T cell genomes, went into each replicate PCR. The purified libraries were quantified using a Qubit 3.0 fluorometer, sized with a Bioanalyzer 2100, and then quantified again using the KAPA Library Quantification kit. A separate single-read 150-cycle Illumina NextSeq 550 flow cell was used to sequence each immunoSEQ 96-well plate. In the paper's pipeline: The immunoSEQ output contained only junctional sequences without quality scores, so filtering could not match that applied to full-length reads. To assign V/J genes and CDR3, sequences were annotated against IMGT germline references using PyIR, a Python wrapper for IgBLAST v1.9. Reads were removed for weak V/J assignments (E-value above 1e-6), missing CDR3, stop codons, out-of-frame junctions, or ambiguous translated residues. A V3J clonotype was defined by an identical inferred V gene, J gene, and CDR3 amino acid sequence. Percentage overlap between repertoires was calculated by dividing the number of shared unique clonotypes by the size of the smaller repertoire. Richness of each repertoire was evaluated using RTK rarefaction, the Chao1 estimator, and Recon v2.1 estimates of unobserved clonotypes. OLGA was used to compute generation probabilities for all TCRbeta clonotypes that the gDNA method yielded from several donors. TCRdb holds this immuneACCESS table with in-frame rearrangements only. Some clones are missing; in checked studies, unresolved V genes explain under half, and the rest has no known cause. V, J and clone size derive from that table, while D and trimming were established from the DNA sequence. This sample comprises 550,000 to 800,000 clones, roughly 91% of them detected only once. The ten most abundant clones make up 30% to 40% of the sample.

The cysteine opens and the phenylalanine closes a CDR3 of 14 amino acids. Only CDR3 DNA is held: 42 bases, read in frame from base 1. The germline ends are 15 bases apart after V is trimmed by 5 bases and J by 5 bases. The CDR1 and CDR2 encoded by the germline V gene (reference sequence) are SEHNR and FQNEAQ. This sample was taken from a study of shared clonotypes between healthy human individuals (dated by TCRdb to the early 2020s). Regarding the complete study: The cohort comprised a couple of women and a few men aged 18 to 49 years. Libraries were prepared and TCR repertoires were sequenced by different laboratories using diverse techniques, in order to increase sequencing depth and limit assay-specific biases. To estimate repertoire size and how much clonotypes are shared between individuals, the study performed deep sequencing of blood TCR repertoires from about five healthy adults. Each donor's leukapheresis produced roughly between roughly 0.85 and 9.5 billion PBMCs. For each donor, CD4 naive and CD4 memory were each run on three plates, CD8 naive on two plates, and CD8 memory on one plate.

Study-level results and caveats: Even with the large sequencing depth, rarefaction of the sorted-subset datasets indicated that sequencing was incomplete. Sampling was restricted to blood, and TCR repertoires in tissue are likely to differ from TCR repertoires in blood. The small number of donors limited the genetic and exposure-history diversity represented. Compared with non-shared clonotypes, clonotypes shared by all four sorted-subset donors had higher generation probabilities. Approximately 4.8% of naive CD4, 3% to 3.5% of naive CD8, 2.3% of memory CD4, and 0.4% of memory CD8 clonotypes were shared across several donors. Estimated clonotype richness was generally larger for naive than for memory subsets. Pairwise subsampling indicated that sequencing depth was expected to affect the degree of clonotype sharing among donors.

The donors were healthy, HIV-negative adults who had no recently reported acute infections or vaccinations. Only Caucasian adults living in Nashville, Tennessee, USA were represented among the donors. CD8 memory samples consisted of magnetically selected CD45RO+ cells combined with CCR7-negative CD45RA+ effector memory (TemRA) cells. Blood was collected by leukapheresis, and PBMCs were isolated by Ficoll-Histopaque density gradient centrifugation and then cryopreserved in liquid nitrogen vapor phase. Analytical flow cytometry was used to check the purity and quantity of each magnetically sorted T cell population. Each sorted fraction had its genomic DNA isolated and then quantified by UV absorbance on a Nanodrop 2000c.

The clonotype was recovered from a man aged 18 to 35 in good health. Some clones in this sample may be carry-over from other donors' samples. Sequencing was done on a sample of memory CD8+ T cells from PBMCs. The sample's cell subset or site label is to be understood as: CD45RO+ cells pooled with CCR7-negative TemRA cells. The sequence joins TRBV7-9 to TRBJ2-5; TRBD2 is perhaps the D gene, given 5 matching bases. The DNA is TGTGCCAGCAGCCCCCGGTCCTCGGGGGAGACCCAGTACTTC. This encodes CASSPRSSGETQYF.